The 27 T cell receptor beta chains reported below all come from one sample, sequenced in a study of T cells in Graves' hyperthyroidism and ophthalmopathy. What was amplified from RNA transcripts were TCR beta CDR3 regions. An initial round of RT-PCR targeting the TCR CDR3 relied on the HTBI primer set. TCRdb called the multiplex PCR reads again in MiXCR, with one record for every CDR3 protein. The sample carries 300,000 to 450,000 distinct CDR3 sequences, approximately 14% recorded once. Sequencing was carried out using blood. These receptors came from a woman aged 60-70 years with Graves' hyperthyroidism.

This clonotype was seen only a few times. The V and J genes are TRBV20-1 and TRBJ1-6; 7 nucleotides agree with TRBD1. The CDR3 consists of 13 residues. Germline lookup yields CDR1 DFQATT and CDR2 SNEGSKA (reference sequence). V was clipped by 5 bases and J by 3 bases; unmatched bases: 1. CDR3 amino acids: CSARDSYNSPLHF. Written as DNA, the CDR3 is TGCAGTGCTCGGGACAGCTATAATTCACCCCTCCACTTT.

The rearrangement joins TRBV5-1 to TRBJ2-2; 8 nucleotides match TRBD1. Unmatched junction bases numbered 6, after V lost 2 bases and J lost 6 bases. Germline V gene sequence: CDR1 SGHRS, CDR2 YFSETQ. The CDR3 extends over 15 amino acids. CDR3 bases: TGCGCCAGCAGCTTTCGGGGACAGGACTCCGGGGAGCTGTTTTTT. This sequence encodes CASSFRGQDSGELFF.

The rearrangement links TRBV20-1 to TRBJ1-5; 8 bases match TRBD1. Germline V gene data show CDR1 as DFQATT and CDR2 as SNEGSKA (reference sequence). With 4 bases clipped from V and 0 bases from J, the junction kept 11 bases outside the gene matches. The CDR3 consists of 17 residues. The CDR3 loop is CSATGTGETHSNQPQHF. In nucleotides, the CDR3 is TGCAGTGCTACCGGGACAGGAGAAACTCATAGCAATCAGCCCCAGCATTTT.

This clonotype was counted ten times or more. The rearrangement joins TRBV11-3 to TRBJ1-2, with D possibly being TRBD1 (5 bases). This CDR3 has 16 amino acids. Germline V CDR1 and CDR2: SGHNT, YENEEA. The V end lost 4 bases, the J end lost 4 bases, and 19 bases lay between the germline ends. This CDR3 is CASSSRDGDPRYGYTF. CDR3 DNA: TGTGCCAGCAGCTCCCGTGACGGGGACCCTCGCTATGGCTACACCTTC.

This clonotype was observed many times. V gene TRBV29-1 combines with J gene TRBJ2-5; D may be TRBD1 or TRBD2 (6 bases each). Trimming cost V 6 bases and J 4 bases, with 18 bases left between them. CDR3 length: 14 amino acids. Germline assignment: CDR1 SQVTM and CDR2 ANQGSEA. This chain's CDR3 is CSVRRDTTGETQYF. Written as DNA, the CDR3 is TGCAGCGTCCGGAGGGACACGACTGGAGAGACCCAGTACTTC.

This clonotype was counted ten times or more. The genes are TRBV12-3 or TRBV12-4 and TRBJ2-1; 7 positions match TRBD2. This CDR3 has 16 amino acids. Trimming at V came to 5 bases and at J to 8 bases, leaving 15 bases not matched to a gene. CDR3 in amino acids: CASSLYQAGPWDEQFF. In nucleotides, the CDR3 is TGTGCCAGCAGTCTGTACCAAGCGGGACCCTGGGATGAGCAGTTCTTC.

The V gene is TRBV2, the J gene TRBJ2-5, with D possibly being TRBD1 or TRBD2 (5 bases each). CDR3 length: 15 amino acids. The V gene's germline CDR1 is SNHLY and CDR2 FYNNEI. Trimming took off 3 bases at V and 4 bases at J, with 15 bases between the two ends. CDR3 nucleotide sequence: TGTGCCAGCAGTGAGAATAGGGGACGAGGAGAGACCCAGTACTTC. Its protein product is CASSENRGRGETQYF. The full variable domain, in which reference TRBV2 and TRBJ2-5 provide the parts outside the CDR3, is EPEVTQTPSHQVTQMGQEVILRCVPISNHLYFYWYRQILGQKVEFLVSFYNNEISEKSEIFDDQFSVERPDGSNFTLKIRSTKLEDSAMYFCASSENRGRGETQYFGPGTRLLVL.

Comments on this clonotype: A junction boundary mismatches the germline segment, possibly from a read error. The chain is built from TRBV6-2 or TRBV6-3 and TRBJ1-2, with 7 bases identical to TRBD1. The CDR3 loop spans 16 amino acids. Germline CDR1 MNHEY, CDR2 SVGEGT. CDR3 in DNA: TGCGCCAGCAGCACTCGGGACAGTGCAAGAGGCTATGGCTACACCTTC. Protein: CASSTRDSARGYGYTF.

The chain recombines TRBV6-5 with TRBJ1-2, with unresolved D. This CDR3 has 12 amino acids. Trimming stripped 0 bases from V and 10 bases from J, with 9 bases between. Germline lookup yields CDR1 MNHEY and CDR2 SVGAGI. As DNA, the CDR3 is TGTGCCAGCAGTTACTCGCAGTCGGTCTACACCTTC. Amino acid sequence: CASSYSQSVYTF.

The J gene is TRBJ1-2, the V gene TRBV7-8; D unresolved. Trimming pared 2 bases from V and 7 bases from J, leaving 14 bases between. The germline CDR1 and CDR2 sequences are SGHVS and FQNEAQ. This CDR3 region has 14 residues. This chain's CDR3 is CASSLRLKEFGYTF. CDR3 DNA sequence: TGTGCCAGCAGCTTAAGGCTAAAGGAGTTTGGCTACACCTTC.

The gene calls are TRBV30 and TRBJ2-1; 7 bases fit TRBD2. The CDR3 is 14 amino acids. Germline CDR1 and CDR2: GTSNPN and SVGIG (reference sequence). V lost 0 bases to trimming and J lost 6 bases; unmatched junction nucleotides: 5. This chain's CDR3 is CAWSVGGSGNEQFF. The CDR3 DNA reads TGTGCCTGGAGTGTCGGCGGGAGTGGCAATGAGCAGTTCTTC.

This clonotype was seen repeatedly, ten times or more. The J gene is TRBJ2-7, the V gene TRBV15; TRBD2 might be the D (5 bases). V was trimmed by 0 bases and J by 2 bases, leaving 8 bases between them. Germline V gives CDR1 LNHNV, CDR2 YYDKDF (reference sequence). The CDR3 is 14 amino acids. This chain's CDR3 is CATSRDNGAYEQYF. Written as DNA, the CDR3 is TGTGCCACCAGCAGAGATAACGGGGCCTACGAGCAGTACTTC.

This clonotype turned up a few times. The rearrangement joins TRBV20-1 to TRBJ1-1; D gene ambiguous. Germline CDR1 DFQATT, CDR2 SNEGSKA (reference sequence). There are 14 residues in the CDR3. Trimming shortened V by 3 bases and J by 0 bases, and 11 bases separated the two germline ends. Written as DNA, the CDR3 is TGCAGTGCTAGGGAGGGATCCCTGAACACTGAAGCTTTCTTT. As protein: CSAREGSLNTEAFF.

The rearrangement uses TRBV5-1 and TRBJ2-3, with D unresolved. The CDR3 contains 12 residues. V gave up 5 bases and J gave up 6 bases, with 10 bases separating them. Germline V gene data show CDR1 as SGHRS and CDR2 as YFSETQ. The CDR3 spells CASREGSDTQYF. DNA of the CDR3: TGCGCCAGCAGGGAAGGGTCGGATACGCAGTATTTT.

The gene calls are TRBV4-2 and TRBJ1-5; 7 nucleotides line up with TRBD1. Looked up from germline, CDR1 is LGHNA and CDR2 is YNFKEQ. The CDR3 loop spans 16 amino acids. V dropped 4 bases and J dropped 5; count of bases not matched to a gene: 11. CDR3 region: CASSLTRDSWHQPQHF. CDR3 nucleotides: TGTGCCAGCAGCCTCACCCGGGACAGTTGGCATCAGCCCCAGCATTTT.

Comments on this clonotype: A read error may explain this, as a much larger clone is one base away. Given the absence of the conserved phenylalanine or tryptophan at the CDR3 end, a read error is likely. J is TRBJ2-4 and V is TRBV10-3; 11 bases are a match to TRBD2. The CDR3 sequence is 15 residues long. Germline CDR1 and CDR2: ENHRY and SYGVKD. With 6 bases clipped from V and 7 bases from J, the junction kept 8 bases outside the gene matches. In DNA form, the CDR3 reads TGTGCCATCAGCCGATCACTAGCGGGAGCGAACATTCAGTACTCC. Translation gives CAISRSLAGANIQYS.

This clonotype was recorded at least ten times. The rearrangement links TRBV2 to TRBJ2-3; TRBD2 matches 15 bases. V gave up 5 bases and J gave up 0 bases; unmatched junction bases: 9. Germline CDR1 reads SNHLY; CDR2 reads FYNNEI. The CDR3 totals 19 residues. CDR3 nucleotides: TGTGCCAGCAGTTTGGGACTAGCGGGAGGACCTATGAGCACAGATACGCAGTATTTT. Translated: CASSLGLAGGPMSTDTQYF.

This chain uses TRBV7-3 with TRBJ2-3, with 7 bases lining up with TRBD2. CDR1 and CDR2 (germline): SGHTA, FQGTGA. V dropped 5 bases and J dropped 1; count of bases not matched to a gene: 12. The length of the CDR3 is 17 residues. CDR3 sequence (DNA): TGTGCCAGCAGCCCTAGGCCGCTAGCGGCAGGCACAGATACGCAGTATTTT. This codes for CASSPRPLAAGTDTQYF. The full variable domain, with the rest looked up from reference TRBV7-3 and TRBJ2-3, is GAGVSQTPSNKVTEKGKYVELRCDPISGHTALYWYRQSLGQGPEFLIYFQGTGAADDSGLPNDRFFAVRPEGSVSTLKIQRTERGDSAVYLCASSPRPLAAGTDTQYFGPGTRLTVL.

This clonotype has ten or more counts. The chain is built from TRBV20-1 and TRBJ1-1; D unclear. The CDR3 runs 13 residues. V shed 5 bases and J shed 1 base, with 11 bases lying between them. Germline V CDR1 and CDR2: DFQATT, SNEGSKA (reference sequence). The CDR3 loop reads CSAPSFGNTEAFF. Written as DNA, the CDR3 is TGCAGTGCTCCTTCGTTTGGGAACACTGAAGCTTTCTTT.

The table lists this clonotype with many counts. V is TRBV28 and J is TRBJ2-7; 9 bases are shared with TRBD2. V shed 5 bases, J shed 2 bases, and the junction held 10 bases outside the gene matches. This CDR3 has 16 residues. Germline values: CDR1 MDHEN, CDR2 SYDVKM. The CDR3: CASSPKSGRFPYEQYF. As DNA, the CDR3 is TGTGCCAGCAGTCCAAAGAGCGGGAGGTTCCCCTACGAGCAGTACTTC.

This clonotype was counted between two and nine times. This chain joins TRBV7-8 and TRBJ2-1; D not certain. The V gene lost 5 bases and the J gene lost 8 bases, with 10 bases spanning the gap. This CDR3 has 12 residues. Per the germline V gene, CDR1 is SGHVS and CDR2 is FQNEAQ. CDR3 region: CASSPYLYEQFF. The CDR3 DNA is TGTGCCAGCAGCCCTTATCTCTATGAGCAGTTCTTC.

This clonotype was counted many times. V usage is TRBV28 and J usage is TRBJ1-3; D gene uncertain. The CDR3 runs to 15 residues. Trimming left V 3 bases short and J 3 bases short, with 12 bases between. Germline CDR1 MDHEN, CDR2 SYDVKM. The CDR3 DNA is TGTGCCAGCAGTTTTGGGGTACTGGGTGGAAACACCATATATTTT. This sequence encodes CASSFGVLGGNTIYF.

The genes are TRBV7-9 and TRBJ1-1; D call uncertain. Deletions cut 7 bases from V and 4 bases from J, with 19 bases between. The CDR3 runs 15 residues. CDR1 and CDR2 from the germline V gene are SEHNR and FQNEAQ (reference sequence). The CDR3 DNA sequence: TGTGCCAGCACCACCCCCCGCGGGCAGGTCACTGAAGCTTTCTTT. Residues: CASTTPRGQVTEAFF.

This clonotype turned up a few times. The chain joins TRBV2 to TRBJ1-4; D uncertain. The CDR3 is 13 amino acids. The germline CDR1 and CDR2 sequences are SNHLY and FYNNEI. V lost 6 bases and J 5 bases, leaving 10 bases between the germline ends. The CDR3 nucleotides read TGTGCCAGCAGGATACTGAGGAATGAAAAACTGTTTTTT. It encodes CASRILRNEKLFF. Combining the CDR3 with reference TRBV2 and TRBJ1-4 gives the whole variable domain EPEVTQTPSHQVTQMGQEVILRCVPISNHLYFYWYRQILGQKVEFLVSFYNNEISEKSEIFDDQFSVERPDGSNFTLKIRSTKLEDSAMYFCASRILRNEKLFFGSGTQLSVL.

V and J are TRBV5-1 and TRBJ2-2, with a weak D call TRBD2 (6 bases). V shed 4 bases and J shed 6 bases, with 19 bases lying between them. This CDR3 is 16 amino acids long. Per the germline V gene, CDR1 is SGHRS and CDR2 is YFSETQ. The CDR3 DNA sequence: TGCGCCAGCAGCCCACGGACGGGACTGTCCGCCGGGGAGCTGTTTTTT. Translated: CASSPRTGLSAGELFF.

This clonotype has just one count. Just one base apart from a much larger clone, this may be a read error. V is TRBV3-1 and J is TRBJ2-7; D may be TRBD1 or TRBD2 (7 bases each). The CDR3 extends over 15 amino acids. Germline CDR1 reads LGHDT; CDR2 reads YNNKEL (reference sequence). The CDR3 DNA follows: TGTACCAGCAGCCCCCAAGGGGAGGGGGCGAGGGAGCAGTACTTC. This translates into CTSSPQGEGAREQYF.

The chain employs TRBV20-1 and TRBJ2-1; 12 bases match TRBD2. There are 15 residues in the CDR3. CDR1 is DFQATT, CDR2 SNEGSKA, per germline (reference sequence). V shed 4 bases and J 7 bases; nucleotides not matched to a gene: 8. CDR3 nucleotide sequence: TGCAGTGCTAACTCTCTAGCGGGAGGGCAAAATGAGCAGTTCTTC. As protein: CSANSLAGGQNEQFF.